These T cell receptor beta chains were read from a single sample in a study of identical twins. TCRdb passed the 5' RACE reads through MiXCR, listing each CDR3 protein once. Of around 690,000 distinct CDR3 sequences in the sample, around 21% are singletons; the top ten hold around 4.5%. This sample also belongs to another study, concerning T cells expressing NK-cell markers.

Sequences were obtained from PBMCs. The receptors originated from a woman aged 18-29 years in good health. CDR3s include the opening cysteine and the closing phenylalanine or tryptophan. The D gene is left open where the match is weak. Size tells how often a clone was seen (once, few, many) or the class of an expanded clone, and some rows leave it out.

cdr3_nt cdr3_aa d_call j_call clone_size v_call
TGTGCCATCGGCTTTGGCTCTAGCGGGGATGGTACGCAGTATTTT CAIGFGSSGDGTQYF TRBD2 TRBJ2-3 NA TRBV10-3
TGTGCCAGCAGTTACAGGACACCCACAGATACGCAGTATTTT CASSYRTPTDTQYF NA TRBJ2-3 NA TRBV6-5
TGTGCCAGCAGTGAACTAGCGTCAAGAGATACGCAGTATTTT CASSELASRDTQYF TRBD2 TRBJ2-3 few TRBV12-3/TRBV12-4
TGTGCCAGCAGCTTATCTACTAGCTCGAGGAAGAAAGCCGGGGAGCTGTTTTTT CASSLSTSSRKKAGELFF NA TRBJ2-2 NA TRBV11-2
TGCAGCTCTGTTCGAGGGTCCGAGCAGTACTTC CSSVRGSEQYF NA TRBJ2-7 NA TRBV29-1
TGTGCCAGCAGCTTAGGGGCAGGGGGTAGAAATCAGCCCCAGCATTTT CASSLGAGGRNQPQHF TRBD1 TRBJ1-5 few TRBV7-9
TGTGCCAGCAGCTCAGCGGGGGGGTACCAAGAGACCCAGTACTTC CASSSAGGYQETQYF TRBD2 TRBJ2-5 NA TRBV5-5
TGTGCCAGCAGTTTGGGGCGGGGGCAAGAGACCCAGTACTTC CASSLGRGQETQYF TRBD2 TRBJ2-5 many TRBV12-3/TRBV12-4
TGCGCCAGCAGCTTGACCCCGCCGAACACTGAAGCTTTCTTT CASSLTPPNTEAFF NA TRBJ1-1 NA TRBV5-1
TGTGCCAGCAGTGCAGGTTACAATCAGCCCCAGCATTTT CASSAGYNQPQHF NA TRBJ1-5 few TRBV12-3/TRBV12-4
TGTGCCAGCAGCTCTATAGCGGGAGCGGGAGATACGCAGTATTTT CASSSIAGAGDTQYF TRBD2 TRBJ2-3 once TRBV11-2
TGCAGTGCTAGTGTGCGGGGGGGTGGGGCAGATACGCAGTATTTT CSASVRGGGADTQYF TRBD2 TRBJ2-3 few TRBV20-1
TGTGCCACCAGCAGGTCCGGACAGGGTTGGGGCTACACCTTC CATSRSGQGWGYTF TRBD1 TRBJ1-2 NA TRBV15
TGTGCCAGCAGACATCCGCTAACCTACGAGCAGTACTTC CASRHPLTYEQYF NA TRBJ2-7 many TRBV6-1
TGTGCCACCAGCAGAGATCCGGGAGCTGGGGCCAACGTCCTGACTTTC CATSRDPGAGANVLTF NA TRBJ2-6 NA TRBV15
TGTGCCAGCACCCTCGGTGGGAACACTGAAGCTTTCTTT CASTLGGNTEAFF NA TRBJ1-1 few TRBV13
TGTGCCAGCAGCCCCCGGACAGGGGCACAAGAGACCCAGTACTTC CASSPRTGAQETQYF TRBD1 TRBJ2-5 few TRBV5-8
TGTGCCAGCAGCCCAAGCGGGGCGGGTTCCTACGAGCAGTACTTC CASSPSGAGSYEQYF TRBD2 TRBJ2-7 NA TRBV7-2
TGTGCCACCAATTGGGGAGGGACGGGGGAGCTGTTTTTT CATNWGGTGELFF TRBD2 TRBJ2-2 NA TRBV10-3
TGTGCCAGCAGTTACTTACAGGGGGAGAGGAGCTACACCTTC CASSYLQGERSYTF TRBD1 TRBJ1-2 many TRBV6-5
TGTGCCACCAGTGATTCCCGGCTACAGAACACCGGGGAGCTGTTTTTT CATSDSRLQNTGELFF NA TRBJ2-2 NA TRBV24-1
TGTGCCAGCAGCGTAATAGGGGGCCAAGAGACCCAGTACTTC CASSVIGGQETQYF NA TRBJ2-5 NA TRBV9
TGCGCCAGCAGCCCGCAGGGGGTTCTTTACGAGCAGTACTTC CASSPQGVLYEQYF TRBD1 TRBJ2-7 few TRBV5-1
TGTGCCACAAAGGCCCTAGCCAAAAACATTCAGTACTTT CATKALAKNIQYF NA TRBJ2-4 NA TRBV11-2
TGTGCCAGCAGCTCAGGGCGGGACACAATAGGCCTGTGGGGTGAAGCTTTCTTT CASSSGRDTIGLWGEAFF NA TRBJ1-1 NA TRBV7-2
TGCAGTGCTAGAGATAGTTGGGGGGAAACCTCTGGGGCCAACGTCCTGACTTTC CSARDSWGETSGANVLTF NA TRBJ2-6 few TRBV20-1
TGTGCCAGTAGTACTTCGCGGGGTGAGCAGTACTTC CASSTSRGEQYF NA TRBJ2-7 NA TRBV19